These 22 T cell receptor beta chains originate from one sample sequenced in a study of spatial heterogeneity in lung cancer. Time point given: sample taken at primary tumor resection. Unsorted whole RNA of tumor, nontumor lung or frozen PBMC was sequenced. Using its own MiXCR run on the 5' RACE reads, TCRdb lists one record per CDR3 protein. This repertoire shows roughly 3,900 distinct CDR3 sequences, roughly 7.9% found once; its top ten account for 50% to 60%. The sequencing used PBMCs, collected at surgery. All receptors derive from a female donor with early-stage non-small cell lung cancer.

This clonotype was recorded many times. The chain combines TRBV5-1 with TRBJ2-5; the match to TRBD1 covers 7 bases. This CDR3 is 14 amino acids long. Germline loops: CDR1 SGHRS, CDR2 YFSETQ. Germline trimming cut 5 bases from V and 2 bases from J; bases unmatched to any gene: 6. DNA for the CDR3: TGCGCCAGCAGTGTGACAGGGAAGCAAGAGACCCAGTACTTC. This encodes CASSVTGKQETQYF.

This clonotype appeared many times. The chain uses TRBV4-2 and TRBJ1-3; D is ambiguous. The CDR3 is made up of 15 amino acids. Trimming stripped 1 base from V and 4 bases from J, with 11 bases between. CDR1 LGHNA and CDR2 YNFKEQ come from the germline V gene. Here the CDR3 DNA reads TGTGCCAGCAGCCAAGTTAAGATTACCGGAAACACCATATATTTT. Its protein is CASSQVKITGNTIYF.

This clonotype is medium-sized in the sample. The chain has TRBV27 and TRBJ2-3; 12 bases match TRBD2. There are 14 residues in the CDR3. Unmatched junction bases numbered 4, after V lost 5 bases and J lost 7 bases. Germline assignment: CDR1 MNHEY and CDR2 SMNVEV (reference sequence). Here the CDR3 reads CASSPLAGGYTQYF. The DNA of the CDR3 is TGTGCCAGCAGTCCCCTAGCGGGGGGGTATACGCAGTATTTT.

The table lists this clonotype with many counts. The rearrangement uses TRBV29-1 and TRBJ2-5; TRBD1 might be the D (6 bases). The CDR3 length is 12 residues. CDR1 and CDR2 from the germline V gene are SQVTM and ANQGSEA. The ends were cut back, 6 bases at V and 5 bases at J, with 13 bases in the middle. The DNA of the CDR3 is TGCAGCGTCGGAACAGGGTTGGAGACCCAGTACTTC. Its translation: CSVGTGLETQYF. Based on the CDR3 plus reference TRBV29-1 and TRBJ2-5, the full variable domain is SAVISQKPSRDICQRGTSLTIQCQVDSQVTMMFWYRQQPGQSLTLIATANQGSEATYESGFVIDKFPISRPNLTFSTLTVSNMSPEDSSIYLCSVGTGLETQYFGPGTRLLVL.

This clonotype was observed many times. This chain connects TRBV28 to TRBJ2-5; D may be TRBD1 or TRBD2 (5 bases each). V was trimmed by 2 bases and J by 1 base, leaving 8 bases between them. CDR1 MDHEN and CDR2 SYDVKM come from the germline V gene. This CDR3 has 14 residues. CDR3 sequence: CASSLGDRQETQYF. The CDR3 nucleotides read TGTGCCAGCAGTTTAGGGGACCGCCAAGAGACCCAGTACTTC.

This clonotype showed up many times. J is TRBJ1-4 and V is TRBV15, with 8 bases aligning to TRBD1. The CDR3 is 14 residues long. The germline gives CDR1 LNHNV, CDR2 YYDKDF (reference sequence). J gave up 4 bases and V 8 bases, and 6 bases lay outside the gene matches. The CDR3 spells CATAPGQVNEKLFF. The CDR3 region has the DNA TGTGCCACCGCTCCGGGACAGGTTAATGAAAAACTGTTTTTT.

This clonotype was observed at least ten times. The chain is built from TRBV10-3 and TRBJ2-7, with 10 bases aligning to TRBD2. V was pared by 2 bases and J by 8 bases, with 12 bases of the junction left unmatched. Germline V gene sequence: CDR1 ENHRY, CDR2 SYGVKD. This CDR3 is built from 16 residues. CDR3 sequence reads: CAISEVGTSVGWKQYF. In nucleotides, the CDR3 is TGTGCCATCAGTGAGGTGGGGACTAGCGTCGGTTGGAAGCAGTACTTC.

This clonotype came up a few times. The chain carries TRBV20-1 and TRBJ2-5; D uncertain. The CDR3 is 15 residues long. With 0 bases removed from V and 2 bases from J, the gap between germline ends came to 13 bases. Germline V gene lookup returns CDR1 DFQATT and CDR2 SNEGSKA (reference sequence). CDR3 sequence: CSARELQVDQETQYF. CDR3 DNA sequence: TGCAGTGCTAGAGAGTTGCAGGTCGATCAAGAGACCCAGTACTTC.

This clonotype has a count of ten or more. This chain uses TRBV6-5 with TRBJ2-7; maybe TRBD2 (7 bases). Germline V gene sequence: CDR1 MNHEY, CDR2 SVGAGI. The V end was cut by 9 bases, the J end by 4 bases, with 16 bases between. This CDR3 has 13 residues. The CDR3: CASQGGGKYEQYF. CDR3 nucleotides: TGTGCCAGTCAAGGGGGGGGGAAGTACGAGCAGTACTTC.

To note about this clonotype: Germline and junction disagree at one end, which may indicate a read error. The CDR3: CVSSLEAGSTYEQYF. The CDR3 bases are TGTGTCAGCAGCTTAGAGGCAGGCAGTACCTACGAGCAGTACTTC. V is TRBV11-2 and J is TRBJ2-7, with D unresolved. Germline V gene data show CDR1 as SGHAT and CDR2 as FQNNGV. The CDR3 loop spans 15 amino acids.

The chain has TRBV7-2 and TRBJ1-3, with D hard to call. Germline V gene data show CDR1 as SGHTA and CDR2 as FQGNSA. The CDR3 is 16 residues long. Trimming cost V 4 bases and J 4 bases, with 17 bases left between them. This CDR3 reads CASSSLFPGGGNTIYF. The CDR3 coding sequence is TGTGCCAGCAGCTCCCTATTCCCTGGTGGCGGAAACACCATATATTTT.

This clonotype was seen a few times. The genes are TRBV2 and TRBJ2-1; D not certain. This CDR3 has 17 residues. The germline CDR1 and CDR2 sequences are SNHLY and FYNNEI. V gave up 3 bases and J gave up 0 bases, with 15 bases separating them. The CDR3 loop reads CASSDFERDSSYNEQFF. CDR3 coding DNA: TGTGCCAGCAGTGATTTCGAGAGAGATAGCTCCTACAATGAGCAGTTCTTC.

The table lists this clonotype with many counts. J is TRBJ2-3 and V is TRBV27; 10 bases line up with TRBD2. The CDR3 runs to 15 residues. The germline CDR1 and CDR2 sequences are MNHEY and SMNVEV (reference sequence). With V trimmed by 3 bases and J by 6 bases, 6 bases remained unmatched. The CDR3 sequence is CASSFQRGGRDTQYF. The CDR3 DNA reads TGTGCCAGCAGTTTCCAGCGGGGGGGCCGTGATACGCAGTATTTT.

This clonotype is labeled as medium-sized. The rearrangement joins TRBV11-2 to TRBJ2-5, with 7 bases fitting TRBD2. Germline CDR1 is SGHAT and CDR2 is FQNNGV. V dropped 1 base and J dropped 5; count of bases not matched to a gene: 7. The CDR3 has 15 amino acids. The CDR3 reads CASSLGGSGVETQYF. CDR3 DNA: TGTGCCAGCAGCTTAGGCGGGAGCGGGGTGGAGACCCAGTACTTC.

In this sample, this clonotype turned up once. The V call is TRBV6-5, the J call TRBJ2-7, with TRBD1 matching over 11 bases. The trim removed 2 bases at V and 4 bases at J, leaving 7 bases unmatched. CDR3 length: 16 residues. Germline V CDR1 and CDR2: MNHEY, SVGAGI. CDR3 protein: CASSYQWDRGSYEQYF. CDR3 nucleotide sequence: TGTGCCAGCAGTTACCAATGGGACAGGGGGTCATACGAGCAGTACTTC.

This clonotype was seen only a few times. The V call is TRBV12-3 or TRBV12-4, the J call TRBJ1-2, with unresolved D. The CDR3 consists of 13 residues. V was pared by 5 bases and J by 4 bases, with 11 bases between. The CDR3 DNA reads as TGTGCCAGCAGTGGGCAGTATGGCTATGGCTACACCTTC. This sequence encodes CASSGQYGYGYTF.

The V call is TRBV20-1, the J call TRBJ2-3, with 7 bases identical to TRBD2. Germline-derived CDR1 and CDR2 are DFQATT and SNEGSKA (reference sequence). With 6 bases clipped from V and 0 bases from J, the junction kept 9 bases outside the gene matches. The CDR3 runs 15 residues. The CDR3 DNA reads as TGCAGTGCCTTAGCGGGTAGCGGAAGCACAGATACGCAGTATTTT. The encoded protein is CSALAGSGSTDTQYF.

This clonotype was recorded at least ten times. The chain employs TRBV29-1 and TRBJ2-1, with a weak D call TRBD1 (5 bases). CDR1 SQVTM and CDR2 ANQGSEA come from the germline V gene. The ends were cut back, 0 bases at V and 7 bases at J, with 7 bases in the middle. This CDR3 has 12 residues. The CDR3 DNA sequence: TGCAGCGTTGAAGATAAGGGGAATGAGCAGTTCTTC. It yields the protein CSVEDKGNEQFF.

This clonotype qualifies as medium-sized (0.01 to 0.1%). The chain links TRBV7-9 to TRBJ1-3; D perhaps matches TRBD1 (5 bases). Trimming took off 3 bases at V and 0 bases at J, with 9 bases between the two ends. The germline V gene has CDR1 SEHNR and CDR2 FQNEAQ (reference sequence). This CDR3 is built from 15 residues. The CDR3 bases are TGTGCCAGCAGCTTCGGGGCCGCCTCTGGAAACACCATATATTTT. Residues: CASSFGAASGNTIYF.

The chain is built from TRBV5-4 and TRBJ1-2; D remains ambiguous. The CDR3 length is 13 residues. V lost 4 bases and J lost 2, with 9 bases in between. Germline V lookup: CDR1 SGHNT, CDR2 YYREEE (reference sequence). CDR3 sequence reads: CASSQEQNYGYTF. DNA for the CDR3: TGTGCCAGCAGCCAGGAACAGAACTATGGCTACACCTTC.

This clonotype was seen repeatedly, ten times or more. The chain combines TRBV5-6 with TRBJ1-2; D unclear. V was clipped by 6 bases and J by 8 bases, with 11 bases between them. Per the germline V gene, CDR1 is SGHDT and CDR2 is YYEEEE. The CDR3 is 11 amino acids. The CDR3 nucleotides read TGTGCCAGCAAAAGGGAACACGGCTACACCTTC. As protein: CASKREHGYTF.

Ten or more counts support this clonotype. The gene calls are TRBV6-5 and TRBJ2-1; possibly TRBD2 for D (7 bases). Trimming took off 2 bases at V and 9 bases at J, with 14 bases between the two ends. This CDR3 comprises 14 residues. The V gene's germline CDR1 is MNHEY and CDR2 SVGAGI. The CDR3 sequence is CASSYEGGPSEQFF. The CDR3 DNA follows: TGTGCCAGCAGTTACGAGGGGGGGCCTAGTGAGCAGTTCTTC.